This passage covers 32 T cell receptor beta chains from one sample sequenced in a study of control samples from healthy donors and cancer patients. The protocol was immunoSEQ multiplex PCR, while the TCRdb copy is restricted to in-frame clones and leaves out a portion. The sample shows some 100,000 clones, roughly three quarters of them seen only once. What was sequenced was blood. These receptor sequences come from a woman younger than 45 in good health.

This clone appeared a single time. The chain recombines TRBV6-1 with TRBJ1-4, with D uncertain. Germline V CDR1 and CDR2: MNHNS, SASEGT. V lost 0 bases to trimming and J lost 1 base, with 9 bases between them. The CDR3 contains 16 residues. CDR3 bases: TGTGCCAGCAGTGAAGCGCGAGGGATAACTAATGAAAAACTGTTTTTT. Amino acids: CASSEARGITNEKLFF.

The rearrangement links TRBV20-1 to TRBJ1-4, with a tentative D call TRBD1 (5 bases). CDR3 size: 14 residues. Trimming removed 3 bases from V and 10 bases from J, with 18 bases in between. Germline V gene lookup returns CDR1 DFQATT and CDR2 SNEGSKA (reference sequence). CDR3 loop: CSASKIGAGGKLFF. For the CDR3, the DNA is TGCAGTGCTAGTAAGATAGGGGCGGGTGGAAAACTGTTTTTT.

The chain combines TRBV4-1 with TRBJ1-2, with TRBD1 matching over 7 bases. Germline V CDR1 and CDR2: MGHRA, YSYEKL. J gave up 4 bases and V 3 bases, and 5 bases lay outside the gene matches. CDR3 size: 14 residues. The CDR3 nucleotides are TGCGCCAGCAGCCAGGGACAGATCCTCTATGGCTACACCTTC. It yields the protein CASSQGQILYGYTF.

The rearrangement uses TRBV11-2 and TRBJ1-2; D remains unclear. The CDR3 spans 13 residues. Germline V gene sequence: CDR1 SGHAT, CDR2 FQNNGV. V lost 5 bases, J lost 8 bases, and 15 bases lay in between. CDR3 loop: CASSVARIGGYTF. CDR3 sequence (DNA): TGTGCCAGCAGCGTAGCGCGGATCGGGGGCTACACCTTC.

The gene calls are TRBV20-1 and TRBJ2-1; 11 bases are shared with TRBD2. The CDR3 loop spans 16 amino acids. The J segment lost 4 bases and the V segment lost 3 bases, leaving 8 bases of the junction unmatched. The germline V gene has CDR1 DFQATT and CDR2 SNEGSKA (reference sequence). The CDR3 region is CSASDIAGGIYNEQFF. The CDR3 coding sequence is TGCAGTGCTAGTGACATAGCGGGGGGGATATACAATGAGCAGTTCTTC.

V usage is TRBV24-1 and J usage is TRBJ2-2; D is uncertain. Germline V gene sequence: CDR1 KGHDR, CDR2 SFDVKD. Trimming left V 0 bases short and J 1 base short, with 5 bases between. This CDR3 has 15 amino acids. CDR3 in amino acids: CATSDLYGNTGELFF. The CDR3 nucleotides are TGTGCCACCAGTGATTTGTACGGGAACACCGGGGAGCTGTTTTTT.

The count of this clone is one. J is TRBJ2-2 and V is TRBV9; D is undetermined. This CDR3 spans 13 amino acids. The germline CDR1 and CDR2 sequences are SGDLS and YYNGEE. V shed 1 base and J shed 6 bases, with 7 bases lying between them. This chain's CDR3 is CASSVLSSGELFF. The CDR3 region has the DNA TGTGCCAGCAGCGTACTAAGCTCCGGGGAGCTGTTTTTT.

This chain uses TRBV12-3 or TRBV12-4 with TRBJ2-1, with D hard to call. The CDR3 is 13 residues long. With 3 bases removed from V and 6 bases from J, the gap between germline ends came to 9 bases. This CDR3 is CASSLRRGNEQFF. The CDR3 region has the DNA TGTGCCAGCAGTTTGCGACGAGGCAATGAGCAGTTCTTC.

The chain links TRBV9 to TRBJ2-3; D gene ambiguous. V was clipped by 4 bases and J by 0 bases, with 12 bases between them. The CDR3 covers 15 residues. Looked up from germline, CDR1 is SGDLS and CDR2 is YYNGEE. CDR3 in DNA: TGTGCCAGCAGCAACGGACCGCATAGCACAGATACGCAGTATTTT. Residues: CASSNGPHSTDTQYF.

The chain recombines TRBV7-6 with TRBJ2-3; 11 bases fit TRBD2. From germline, CDR1 is SGHVS and CDR2 FNYEAQ. Trimming took 4 bases from V and 4 from J; bases not matched to a gene: 7. The CDR3 totals 16 residues. CDR3 sequence reads: CASSYDSGLAADTQYF. The CDR3 region has the DNA TGTGCCAGCAGCTACGACTCGGGACTAGCGGCAGATACGCAGTATTTT.

This clone was counted between two and nine times. CDR3 sequence reads: CATSRERAGGSNQPQHF. As DNA, the CDR3 is TGTGCCACCAGCAGAGAGAGGGCGGGGGGGAGCAATCAGCCCCAGCATTTT. The rearrangement joins TRBV15 to TRBJ1-5, with a tentative D call TRBD1 (5 bases). V lost 0 bases, J lost 1 base, and 13 bases lay in between. This CDR3 is 17 amino acids long. Germline V gene lookup returns CDR1 LNHNV and CDR2 YYDKDF (reference sequence).

This chain links TRBV7-2 with TRBJ1-4; TRBD1 matches at 12 bases. V lost 4 bases to trimming and J lost 5 bases; unmatched junction nucleotides: 11. Germline CDR1 SGHTA, CDR2 FQGNSA. CDR3 size: 18 residues. The CDR3 region has the DNA TGTGCCAGCAGCTCGGTCCGGGACAGGGGGCGTAGGAATGAAAAACTGTTTTTT. This sequence encodes CASSSVRDRGRRNEKLFF. Complete variable domain (other parts from reference TRBV7-2 and TRBJ1-4): GAGVSQSPSNKVTEKGKDVELRCDPISGHTALYWYRQSLGQGLEFLIYFQGNSAPDKSGLPSDRFSAERTGGSVSTLTIQRTQQEDSAVYLCASSSVRDRGRRNEKLFFGSGTQLSVL.

The chain carries TRBV5-5 and TRBJ2-1, with no clear D. The V gene lost 6 bases and the J gene lost 0 bases, with 16 bases spanning the gap. The CDR3 consists of 16 residues. The germline CDR1 and CDR2 sequences are SGHKS and YYEKEE (reference sequence). CDR3 sequence (DNA): TGTGCCAGCACCCGCCAGACGCGGAGCTCCTACAATGAGCAGTTCTTC. It encodes CASTRQTRSSYNEQFF. The full variable domain, in which reference TRBV5-5 and TRBJ2-1 provide the parts outside the CDR3, is DAGVTQSPTHLIKTRGQQVTLRCSPISGHKSVSWYQQVLGQGPQFIFQYYEKEERGRGNFPDRFSARQFPNYSSELNVNALLLGDSALYLCASTRQTRSSYNEQFFGPGTRLTVL.

This rearrangement joins TRBV30 to TRBJ1-6, with no clear D. Trimming took 1 base from V and 6 from J, leaving 10 bases between them. The CDR3 length is 14 residues. Germline V gene sequence: CDR1 GTSNPN, CDR2 SVGIG (reference sequence). CDR3 sequence (DNA): TGTGCCTGGAGTGAAGAGCTAGGTAATTCACCCCTCCACTTT. Protein: CAWSEELGNSPLHF.

V and J are TRBV6-1 and TRBJ1-5, with 7 bases that match TRBD1. The CDR3 runs 13 residues. Germline V CDR1 and CDR2: MNHNS, SASEGT. With 2 bases clipped from V and 7 bases from J, the junction kept 2 bases outside the gene matches. Here the CDR3 reads CASSERGRQPQHF. In DNA, the CDR3 is TGTGCCAGCAGTGAAAGGGGGCGGCAGCCCCAGCATTTT.

The chain is built from TRBV7-2 and TRBJ1-6; no clear D gene. Germline CDR1 is SGHTA and CDR2 is FQGNSA. Trimming removed 4 bases at V and 10 bases at J, with 11 bases between. The CDR3 loop spans 13 amino acids. The CDR3 sequence: CASSSPSDSPLHF. The CDR3 nucleotides read TGTGCCAGCAGCTCCCCAAGTGACTCACCCCTCCACTTT.

This clone is classed as medium-sized. The gene calls are TRBV6-5 and TRBJ1-1; D may be TRBD1 (5 bases). The germline CDR1 and CDR2 sequences are MNHEY and SVGAGI. The V gene lost 4 bases and the J gene lost 4 bases, with 7 bases spanning the gap. The CDR3 extends over 12 amino acids. CDR3 coding DNA: TGTGCCAGCAGTTCCCAGGGCACTGAAGCTTTCTTT. Its protein is CASSSQGTEAFF.

The chain employs TRBV7-2 and TRBJ2-7; TRBD2 matches 13 bases. CDR3 length: 17 amino acids. CDR1 is SGHTA and CDR2 is FQGNSA in the germline V gene. V lost 5 bases to trimming and J lost 4 bases; unmatched junction nucleotides: 11. CDR3 sequence reads: CASSTSTSGGFAYEQYF. CDR3 coding DNA: TGTGCCAGCAGCACCTCGACTAGCGGGGGGTTCGCGTACGAGCAGTACTTC. Full variable domain (missing parts from reference TRBV7-2 and TRBJ2-7): GAGVSQSPSNKVTEKGKDVELRCDPISGHTALYWYRQSLGQGLEFLIYFQGNSAPDKSGLPSDRFSAERTGGSVSTLTIQRTQQEDSAVYLCASSTSTSGGFAYEQYFGPGTRLTVT.

In its sample, this clone was seen a few times. Here the CDR3 DNA reads TGTGCCAGCAGCCACGGAGGGGAAGACTATGATACCCAGTACTTC. Protein: CASSHGGEDYDTQYF. This chain uses TRBV7-2 with TRBJ2-5, with D perhaps matching TRBD2 (6 bases). Between the trimmed V and J ends, which lost 5 bases and 8 bases, there was a span of 21 bases. CDR3 length: 15 residues. Germline V gene data show CDR1 as SGHTA and CDR2 as FQGNSA.

This clone was counted a single time. The chain links TRBV13 to TRBJ2-2; D remains unclear. This CDR3 comprises 12 residues. The V end lost 3 bases, the J end lost 5 bases, and 4 bases lay between the germline ends. CDR1 and CDR2 (germline): PRHDT, FYEKMQ (reference sequence). The CDR3 DNA reads TGTGCCAGCAGCTTGAGGACCGGGGAGCTGTTTTTT. Its protein product is CASSLRTGELFF.

The rearrangement links TRBV7-2 to TRBJ2-2; 8 bases match TRBD1. The CDR3 spans 15 residues. The germline V gene encodes CDR1 SGHTA and CDR2 FQGNSA. Trimming at V came to 10 bases and at J to 1 base, leaving 8 bases not matched to a gene. CDR3 loop: CAIYPGTGNTGELFF. CDR3 nucleotides: TGTGCCATCTACCCCGGGACAGGGAACACCGGGGAGCTGTTTTTT.

J is TRBJ2-3 and V is TRBV3-1 (or the pseudogene TRBV3-2), with 11 bases that match TRBD2. This CDR3 is 15 amino acids long. V lost 4 bases to trimming and J lost 2 bases; unmatched junction nucleotides: 2. Germline CDR1 LGHDT, CDR2 YNNKEL (reference sequence). The CDR3 sequence is CASSLAGGVTDTQYF. The CDR3 bases are TGTGCCAGCAGCCTAGCGGGGGGGGTCACAGATACGCAGTATTTT.

The genes are TRBV3-1 (or the pseudogene TRBV3-2) and TRBJ1-1, with 8 bases lining up with TRBD1. The CDR3 is made up of 14 amino acids. With 6 bases clipped from V and 2 bases from J, the junction kept 5 bases outside the gene matches. Per germline, CDR1 LGHDT and CDR2 YNNKEL (reference sequence). The CDR3 sequence is CASRNGQGNTEAFF. As DNA, the CDR3 is TGTGCCAGCAGAAATGGACAGGGAAACACTGAAGCTTTCTTT.

The rearrangement links TRBV29-1 to TRBJ1-5; D gene uncertain. The CDR3 covers 13 residues. V lost 3 bases and J lost 2, with 8 bases in between. Germline CDR1 reads SQVTM; CDR2 reads ANQGSEA. The CDR3 is CSVDGRGNQPQHF. The CDR3 DNA sequence: TGCAGCGTTGACGGTAGGGGCAATCAGCCCCAGCATTTT.

The chain uses TRBV11-2 and TRBJ2-7; D gene ambiguous. This CDR3 spans 13 amino acids. The V and J ends lost 5 bases and 3 bases respectively, with 11 bases between them. Germline loops: CDR1 SGHAT, CDR2 FQNNGV. CDR3 bases: TGTGCCAGCAGCCCCGGGTCTAGCTACGAGCAGTACTTC. Its translation is CASSPGSSYEQYF.

The chain joins TRBV19 to TRBJ2-4; weak D call: TRBD1 (6 bases). The CDR3 has 14 residues. With 4 bases removed from V and 10 bases from J, the gap between germline ends came to 17 bases. Germline V gene sequence: CDR1 LNHDA, CDR2 SQIVND (reference sequence). CDR3: CASSNGNRVNIQYF. CDR3 DNA sequence: TGTGCCAGTAGTAATGGAAACAGGGTAAATATTCAGTACTTC.

The chain is built from TRBV27 and TRBJ1-6; the match to TRBD1 covers 9 bases. Trimming took 6 bases from V and 9 from J; bases not matched to a gene: 3. Germline assignment: CDR1 MNHEY and CDR2 SMNVEV (reference sequence). The CDR3 is 13 amino acids. The CDR3 spells CASSRDRASPLHF. The CDR3 DNA reads TGTGCCAGCAGCCGGGACAGGGCTTCACCCCTCCACTTT.

J is TRBJ1-1 and V is TRBV30; D gene ambiguous. The CDR3 covers 13 residues. CDR1 is GTSNPN and CDR2 is SVGIG in the germline V gene (reference sequence). The V and J ends lost 4 bases and 1 base respectively, with 10 bases between them. The CDR3 sequence is CAWKFDGNTEAFF. The CDR3, as DNA: TGTGCCTGGAAGTTCGACGGGAACACTGAAGCTTTCTTT.

The rearrangement joins TRBV12-3 or TRBV12-4 to TRBJ2-5; no clear D gene. V lost 5 bases and J lost 5, with 12 bases in between. The CDR3 extends over 13 amino acids. CDR3 region: CASSHGPEETQYF. In DNA form, the CDR3 reads TGTGCCAGCAGTCACGGGCCGGAGGAGACCCAGTACTTC.

Only a few counts were recorded for this clone. This chain uses TRBV5-1 with TRBJ2-2, with D hard to call. CDR3 size: 14 residues. CDR1 SGHRS and CDR2 YFSETQ come from the germline V gene. Trimming cost V 0 bases and J 4 bases, with 7 bases left between them. The CDR3 DNA sequence: TGCGCCAGCAGCTTGGGTCATTCCACCGGGGAGCTGTTTTTT. Translating it yields CASSLGHSTGELFF.

The V and J genes are TRBV2 and TRBJ1-3; TRBD1 matches at 8 bases. The junction had 11 bases not matched to a gene; V was cut back by 11 bases and J by 2 bases. CDR1 is SNHLY, CDR2 FYNNEI, per germline. This CDR3 spans 15 amino acids. As DNA, the CDR3 is TGTGCCCTTACTTGGACAGGGCCGGCTGGAAACACCATATATTTT. It encodes CALTWTGPAGNTIYF.

The J gene is TRBJ1-4, the V gene TRBV5-1; unclear D gene. Per the germline V gene, CDR1 is SGHRS and CDR2 is YFSETQ. The CDR3 sequence is 14 residues long. The V and J ends lost 2 bases and 4 bases respectively, with 9 bases between them. The CDR3 sequence is CASSFVSINEKLFF. The CDR3 DNA is TGCGCCAGCAGCTTTGTTTCAATTAATGAAAAACTGTTTTTT.